One sample yielded the 14 T cell receptor beta chains listed below, sequenced in a study of CD8 T cells in ankylosing spondylitis. One entry per CDR3 protein, called by TCRdb with MiXCR from the 5' RACE reads. The profile shows around 210,000 distinct CDR3 sequences, approximately 8% of them singletons. Sequencing used blood, either unsorted or a sorted T cell fraction (not recorded which). The receptors here all came from a female donor with ankylosing spondylitis or in good health (not recorded which).

This clonotype occurred many times. The chain has TRBV7-3 and TRBJ2-2; 7 bases line up with TRBD1. The trim removed 4 bases at V and 8 bases at J, leaving 7 bases unmatched. Per the germline V gene, CDR1 is SGHTA and CDR2 is FQGTGA. The CDR3 runs to 14 residues. Here the CDR3 DNA reads TGTGCCAGCAGCTCGACAGGGCTTTTGGGGGAGCTGTTTTTT. Residues: CASSSTGLLGELFF. The full variable domain, in which reference TRBV7-3 and TRBJ2-2 provide the parts outside the CDR3, is GAGVSQTPSNKVTEKGKYVELRCDPISGHTALYWYRQSLGQGPEFLIYFQGTGAADDSGLPNDRFFAVRPEGSVSTLKIQRTERGDSAVYLCASSSTGLLGELFFGEGSRLTVL.

The sample holds many counts of this clonotype. V gene TRBV28 combines with J gene TRBJ2-2, with D possibly matching TRBD2 (7 bases). The CDR3 is 16 amino acids. Germline-derived CDR1 and CDR2 are MDHEN and SYDVKM. Trimming shortened V by 11 bases and J by 3 bases, and 22 bases separated the two germline ends. The CDR3: CAAIGGGNKDTGELFF. DNA of the CDR3: TGTGCCGCCATAGGGGGGGGAAATAAGGACACCGGGGAGCTGTTTTTT.

In this sample, this clonotype turned up many times. V usage is TRBV2 and J usage is TRBJ2-4, with D tentatively TRBD2 (6 bases). V shed 4 bases and J shed 0 bases, with 16 bases lying between them. CDR1 is SNHLY and CDR2 is FYNNEI in the germline V gene. The CDR3 loop spans 17 amino acids. The CDR3 nucleotides read TGTGCCAGCAGTGGGAGGGGCCGCCAGCTAGCCAAAAACATTCAGTACTTC. Protein: CASSGRGRQLAKNIQYF.

This clonotype has a count of ten or more. One junction end disagrees with the germline gene, perhaps due to a read error. The chain recombines TRBV20-1 with TRBJ2-7, with TRBD2 as a possible D gene (6 bases). This CDR3 is 13 amino acids long. The germline CDR1 and CDR2 sequences are DFQATT and SNEGSKA (reference sequence). CDR3 sequence (DNA): TGCAGTGCTCGAGAAGGCGGGATCAACGAGCAGTACTTC. Translating gives CSAREGGINEQYF.

About this clonotype: At one end the junction does not follow the germline gene, possibly because of a read error. The J gene is TRBJ2-1, the V gene TRBV7-9, with 9 bases matching TRBD2. The V gene's germline CDR1 is SEHNR and CDR2 FQNEAQ (reference sequence). CDR3 length: 14 amino acids. The CDR3 protein is CVSSLAGVYNEQFF. The CDR3 DNA sequence: TGTGTCAGCAGCTTAGCGGGAGTTTACAATGAGCAGTTCTTC.

The genes are TRBV20-1 and TRBJ2-7; 7 bases are a match to TRBD2. This CDR3 comprises 15 residues. Germline-derived CDR1 and CDR2 are DFQATT and SNEGSKA (reference sequence). V lost 0 bases and J lost 3; bases outside the gene matches: 8. CDR3 sequence (DNA): TGCAGTGCTAGAGACTACGGCGGGAGTTTCTACGAGCAGTACTTC. Amino acid sequence: CSARDYGGSFYEQYF.

This clonotype was observed at least ten times. V is TRBV20-1 and J is TRBJ2-7; D is possibly TRBD1 or TRBD2 (5 bases each). Germline lookup yields CDR1 DFQATT and CDR2 SNEGSKA (reference sequence). The CDR3 runs to 15 residues. Between the trimmed V and J ends, which lost 5 bases and 6 bases, there was a span of 23 bases. DNA of the CDR3: TGCAGTGCTGGATACCCCGGGACCTCCACTACCGAGCAGTACTTC. It specifies CSAGYPGTSTTEQYF.

The table lists this clonotype with many counts. The chain couples TRBV6-5 to TRBJ2-1; 7 nucleotides line up with TRBD1. The CDR3 spans 14 residues. V lost 4 bases and J lost 6; bases outside the gene matches: 6. Germline V gene data show CDR1 as MNHEY and CDR2 as SVGAGI. The CDR3 DNA sequence: TGTGCCAGCAGTTCAACGGACAGGCTCAATGAGCAGTTCTTC. Its protein product is CASSSTDRLNEQFF.

The genes are TRBV7-2 and TRBJ2-2, with 8 bases lining up with TRBD1. V shed 3 bases and J 5 bases; nucleotides not matched to a gene: 5. The length of the CDR3 is 15 residues. Per the germline V gene, CDR1 is SGHTA and CDR2 is FQGNSA. CDR3 protein: CASSFGQGVTGELFF. CDR3 coding DNA: TGTGCCAGCAGCTTCGGACAGGGAGTTACCGGGGAGCTGTTTTTT.

This clonotype was observed a few times. The CDR3 bases are TGCAGTGCTTGGCCGGGACAGGGGTTAACCGGGGAGCTGTTTTTT. It is translated as CSAWPGQGLTGELFF. The V call is TRBV20-1, the J call TRBJ2-2, with 10 bases that match TRBD1. V was clipped by 5 bases and J by 5 bases; unmatched bases: 8. The CDR3 covers 15 residues. CDR1 and CDR2 from the germline V gene are DFQATT and SNEGSKA (reference sequence).

This clonotype was seen only a few times. A much larger clone is a single base away; this may be a read error. The chain links TRBV12-3 or TRBV12-4 to TRBJ2-3; D gene ambiguous. V shed 5 bases and J shed 3 bases, with 3 bases lying between them. The CDR3 has 11 residues. The CDR3 is CASSMTDTQYF. The CDR3 DNA is TGTGCCAGCAGTATGACAGATACGCAGTATTTT.

As to this clonotype: This sequence may be a read error, since a much larger clone differs from it by one base. V is TRBV16 and J is TRBJ1-5; 9 bases map to TRBD1. With V trimmed by 5 bases and J by 5 bases, 7 bases remained unmatched. The CDR3 is 15 residues long. Germline V lookup: CDR1 KGHSY, CDR2 FQNENV. CDR3 in DNA: TGTGCCAGCAGCAGGGGACAGGGTAAGGATCAGCCCCAGCATTTT. Translating gives CASSRGQGKDQPQHF.

This clonotype came up many times. V and J are TRBV5-1 and TRBJ1-3; D gene uncertain. Trimming pared 1 base from V and 9 bases from J, leaving 11 bases between. Germline CDR1 and CDR2: SGHRS and YFSETQ. The CDR3 has 13 amino acids. In DNA form, the CDR3 reads TGCGCCAGCAGCTTGTCCCGAGAGACCACCATATATTTT. It translates to CASSLSRETTIYF.

The V gene is TRBV6-2 or TRBV6-3, the J gene TRBJ2-1; D may be TRBD2 (5 bases). Germline CDR1 is MNHEY and CDR2 is SVGEGT. With 6 bases removed from V and 5 bases from J, the gap between germline ends came to 17 bases. The CDR3 totals 15 residues. CDR3 residues: CASSTAGGPNNEQFF. The CDR3 nucleotides are TGTGCCAGCAGCACCGCGGGCGGACCCAACAATGAGCAGTTCTTC.